A single sample is the source of the 26 T cell receptor beta chains below, sequenced in a study of shared clonotypes between healthy human individuals. Repertoires were generated with immunoSEQ multiplex PCR, while TCRdb's copy carries only in-frame clones and drops some. The table includes fewer than 3 million clones, less than 95% detected once. The sequenced material came from naive CD4+ T cells from PBMCs. The subset was: CD45RA+ positively selected. The receptors shown here come from a man aged 18 to 35 in good health. Some clones in this sample may be carry-over from other donors' samples.

The V gene is TRBV6-1, the J gene TRBJ1-1; weak D call: TRBD1 (5 bases). Germline assignment: CDR1 MNHNS and CDR2 SASEGT. The CDR3 loop spans 15 amino acids. Trimming shortened V by 3 bases and J by 1 base, and 12 bases separated the two germline ends. This CDR3 reads CASSDQRGPNTEAFF. The CDR3 DNA is TGTGCCAGCAGTGACCAGAGGGGACCGAACACTGAAGCTTTCTTT.

The rearrangement uses TRBV7-8 and TRBJ2-5; D assignment may be TRBD1 or TRBD2 (6 bases each). CDR1 is SGHVS, CDR2 FQNEAQ, per germline. Trimming pared 4 bases from V and 5 bases from J, leaving 17 bases between. The CDR3 loop spans 15 amino acids. The CDR3: CASSSSLGGGETQYF. In nucleotides, the CDR3 is TGTGCCAGCAGCTCTTCCTTGGGGGGCGGTGAGACCCAGTACTTC.

The chain has TRBV5-5 and TRBJ1-2, with D hard to call. This CDR3 has 11 amino acids. The germline V gene has CDR1 SGHKS and CDR2 YYEKEE (reference sequence). Deletions cut 3 bases from V and 8 bases from J, with 8 bases between. The CDR3, as DNA: TGTGCCAGCAGCTCCCTAGAGGGCTACACCTTC. It codes for CASSSLEGYTF.

The chain is built from TRBV27 and TRBJ1-1; 7 bases line up with TRBD1. The CDR3 covers 13 residues. The germline gives CDR1 MNHEY, CDR2 SMNVEV (reference sequence). J lost 4 bases, V lost 6 bases, and 5 bases had no gene match. CDR3 sequence (DNA): TGTGCCAGCAGGAACAGGGGAAGCACTGAAGCTTTCTTT. Translating gives CASRNRGSTEAFF.

The rearrangement uses TRBV11-2 and TRBJ2-7, with D perhaps matching TRBD2 (5 bases). There are 16 residues in the CDR3. The ends were cut back, 0 bases at V and 7 bases at J, with 19 bases in the middle. Looked up from germline, CDR1 is SGHAT and CDR2 is FQNNGV. CDR3 region: CASSLDGSSRAREQYF. The CDR3 DNA reads as TGTGCCAGCAGCTTAGATGGTTCCTCGCGGGCCCGGGAGCAGTACTTC.

The chain employs TRBV15 and TRBJ2-7; TRBD2 matches 8 bases. J lost 3 bases, V lost 5 bases, and 15 bases had no gene match. The germline CDR1 and CDR2 sequences are LNHNV and YYDKDF (reference sequence). The CDR3 sequence is 17 residues long. The CDR3 DNA follows: TGTGCCACCAGCCCAGAGGGTTTCGGGCTAGCGGGCTACGAGCAGTACTTC. Amino acid sequence: CATSPEGFGLAGYEQYF.

V gene TRBV6-5 combines with J gene TRBJ2-7; D perhaps matches TRBD1 (6 bases). The length of the CDR3 is 15 residues. From germline, CDR1 is MNHEY and CDR2 SVGAGI. The ends were cut back, 2 bases at V and 3 bases at J, with 14 bases in the middle. The CDR3 is CASSYTQGRGYEQYF. For the CDR3, the DNA is TGTGCCAGCAGTTACACACAGGGAAGGGGCTACGAGCAGTACTTC.

V is TRBV30 and J is TRBJ2-3; D perhaps matches TRBD2 (6 bases). Per germline, CDR1 GTSNPN and CDR2 SVGIG (reference sequence). V was cut by 1 base and J by 2 bases, with 16 bases left in between. This CDR3 is 16 amino acids long. For the CDR3, the DNA is TGTGCCTGGAGTGCTCCCAGCGGGTACCACACAGATACGCAGTATTTT. The encoded protein is CAWSAPSGYHTDTQYF.

The V and J genes are TRBV7-2 and TRBJ2-5, with 9 bases fitting TRBD2. Germline lookup yields CDR1 SGHTA and CDR2 FQGNSA. Trimming removed 2 bases from V and 1 base from J; junction bases left unmatched: 5. The CDR3 totals 16 residues. The CDR3 DNA is TGTGCCAGCAGCTTAAGCGGCGGGAGGGTCCAAGAGACCCAGTACTTC. Translation: CASSLSGGRVQETQYF.

J is TRBJ1-3 and V is TRBV6-1; no definite D call. Germline V gives CDR1 MNHNS, CDR2 SASEGT. This CDR3 spans 15 amino acids. V was trimmed by 2 bases and J by 4 bases, leaving 12 bases between them. CDR3 sequence: CASSEMSLVGNTIYF. The CDR3 DNA follows: TGTGCCAGCAGTGAAATGTCCCTCGTGGGAAACACCATATATTTT.

V and J are TRBV5-1 and TRBJ2-1; weak D call: TRBD1 (5 bases). The CDR3 consists of 14 residues. Germline assignment: CDR1 SGHRS and CDR2 YFSETQ. V lost 1 base and J 8 bases, leaving 13 bases between the germline ends. CDR3 sequence reads: CASSLLAQDHEQFF. DNA for the CDR3: TGCGCCAGCAGCTTGCTTGCACAGGACCATGAGCAGTTCTTC.

The chain uses TRBV5-1 and TRBJ1-3; no definite D call. The CDR3 extends over 11 amino acids. V was pared by 4 bases and J by 6 bases, with 5 bases between. The germline V gene has CDR1 SGHRS and CDR2 YFSETQ. In DNA, the CDR3 is TGCGCCAGCAGCCCTCTAAACACCATATATTTT. It is translated as CASSPLNTIYF.

The rearrangement links TRBV27 to TRBJ2-3; D assignment may be TRBD1 or TRBD2 (6 bases each). CDR1 and CDR2 from the germline V gene are MNHEY and SMNVEV (reference sequence). V was cut by 7 bases and J by 1 base, with 27 bases left in between. The CDR3 loop spans 19 amino acids. CDR3 amino acids: CASTSFEPRGVYRTDTQYF. As DNA, the CDR3 is TGTGCCAGCACCTCTTTTGAACCGAGGGGGGTTTATCGCACAGATACGCAGTATTTT.

A remark on this clone: Other DNA sequences in the same sample also yield this CDR3. This chain joins TRBV15 and TRBJ1-1, with D possibly TRBD1 on 5 matching bases. Germline-derived CDR1 and CDR2 are LNHNV and YYDKDF (reference sequence). V was cut by 0 bases and J by 6 bases, with 8 bases left in between. This CDR3 has 13 amino acids. DNA of the CDR3: TGTGCCACCAGCAGAGATCAGGGCGCTGAAGCTTTCTTT. Protein sequence: CATSRDQGAEAFF.

This sequence joins TRBV2 and TRBJ2-1; 8 bases are a match to TRBD2. This CDR3 has 14 amino acids. J lost 10 bases, V lost 4 bases, and 9 bases had no gene match. Germline V lookup: CDR1 SNHLY, CDR2 FYNNEI. As DNA, the CDR3 is TGTGCCAGCAGTGGACTAGCGAGAATGGGCGAGCAGTTCTTC. It translates to CASSGLARMGEQFF.

In regard to this clone: Other DNA sequences in the same sample also yield this CDR3. CDR3 nucleotides: TGTGCCAGCAGCTTAGGAGGAGGTACTGAAGCTTTCTTT. Its translation: CASSLGGGTEAFF. This chain joins TRBV7-8 and TRBJ1-1; D not certain. V lost 1 base and J 5 bases, leaving 8 bases between the germline ends. CDR1 and CDR2 from the germline V gene are SGHVS and FQNEAQ. The CDR3 has 13 residues.

This clone has just one count. The chain is built from TRBV6-4 and TRBJ2-3; D is unresolved. The CDR3 loop spans 14 amino acids. Germline CDR1 and CDR2: MRHNA and SNTAGT. The ends were cut back, 7 bases at V and 2 bases at J, with 13 bases in the middle. As DNA, the CDR3 is TGTGCCAGCAACGACGGGCGGAACACAGATACGCAGTATTTT. Protein product: CASNDGRNTDTQYF.

The chain links TRBV19 to TRBJ2-5; no definite D call. The length of the CDR3 is 14 residues. V lost 4 bases to trimming and J lost 1 base, with 10 bases between them. CDR1 and CDR2 (germline): LNHDA, SQIVND (reference sequence). The CDR3 region is CASSTRLLQETQYF. CDR3 coding DNA: TGTGCCAGTAGTACCCGACTCCTCCAAGAGACCCAGTACTTC.

The chain recombines TRBV28 with TRBJ1-6; D is unresolved. CDR3 length equals 13 residues. In germline, CDR1 is MDHEN, CDR2 SYDVKM. V lost 0 bases to trimming and J lost 8 bases, with 5 bases between them. DNA for the CDR3: TGTGCCAGCAGTTTATGGGAAGATTCACCCCTCCACTTT. It specifies CASSLWEDSPLHF.

The chain has TRBV5-1 and TRBJ2-7; the match to TRBD2 covers 14 bases. V was clipped by 4 bases and J by 5 bases; unmatched bases: 8. Looked up from germline, CDR1 is SGHRS and CDR2 is YFSETQ. The CDR3 contains 16 residues. The CDR3 coding sequence is TGCGCCAGCAGCAGGGGGACTAGCGGGAGTTTGGACGAGCAGTACTTC. Translation: CASSRGTSGSLDEQYF.

Points on this clone: Other nucleotide sequences from this sample produce the same CDR3. J is TRBJ2-2 and V is TRBV5-1, with D perhaps TRBD2 (6 bases). The V gene's germline CDR1 is SGHRS and CDR2 YFSETQ. Between the trimmed V and J ends, which lost 2 bases and 5 bases, there was a span of 10 bases. CDR3 size: 14 residues. CDR3 sequence (DNA): TGCGCCAGCAGCTTAGGGACTTCAACCGGGGAGCTGTTTTTT. Residues: CASSLGTSTGELFF.

As for this clone: Other DNA sequences of this sample code for an identical CDR3. This chain connects TRBV29-1 to TRBJ1-2; TRBD1 aligns across 7 bases. Germline loops: CDR1 SQVTM, CDR2 ANQGSEA. This CDR3 spans 13 amino acids. V shed 7 bases and J 11 bases; nucleotides not matched to a gene: 16. In DNA, the CDR3 is TGCAGCGCCGAACGACAGGGACAGAGTGGTTACACCTTC. It specifies CSAERQGQSGYTF.

On this clone: Additional DNA sequences in this sample encode the identical CDR3. The J gene is TRBJ2-3, the V gene TRBV20-1; D not resolved. CDR3 length: 10 amino acids. The V gene lost 6 bases and the J gene lost 6 bases, with 7 bases spanning the gap. Germline V gene data show CDR1 as DFQATT and CDR2 as SNEGSKA (reference sequence). CDR3 nucleotide sequence: TGCAGTGCCCCCCTGGATACGCAGTATTTT. It is translated as CSAPLDTQYF.

The chain employs TRBV27 and TRBJ2-7, with D perhaps matching TRBD1 (6 bases). CDR1 is MNHEY, CDR2 SMNVEV, per germline (reference sequence). Trimming shortened V by 3 bases and J by 8 bases, and 14 bases separated the two germline ends. The CDR3 runs 13 residues. CDR3 in amino acids: CASSFADSKKQYF. CDR3 in DNA: TGTGCCAGCAGTTTCGCGGACAGCAAGAAGCAGTACTTC.

This chain joins TRBV11-2 and TRBJ2-1; 9 nucleotides line up with TRBD2. CDR3 length: 15 residues. Trimming at V came to 7 bases and at J to 3 bases, leaving 7 bases not matched to a gene. Germline V gene data show CDR1 as SGHAT and CDR2 as FQNNGV. The CDR3 region is CASKISGSIYNEQFF. CDR3 sequence (DNA): TGTGCCAGCAAAATTAGCGGGAGCATCTACAATGAGCAGTTCTTC. Based on the CDR3 plus reference TRBV11-2 and TRBJ2-1, the full variable domain is EAGVAQSPRYKIIEKRQSVAFWCNPISGHATLYWYQQILGQGPKLLIQFQNNGVVDDSQLPKDRFSAERLKGVDSTLKIQPAKLEDSAVYLCASKISGSIYNEQFFGPGTRLTVL.

The V and J genes are TRBV18 and TRBJ2-2, with D perhaps matching TRBD1 (5 bases). The CDR3 is 17 amino acids. The germline CDR1 and CDR2 sequences are KGHSH and LQKENI. V lost 2 bases and J 0 bases, leaving 13 bases between the germline ends. Here the CDR3 reads CASSPRSQGSNTGELFF. The CDR3 nucleotides are TGTGCCAGCTCACCAAGATCCCAGGGCTCGAACACCGGGGAGCTGTTTTTT.